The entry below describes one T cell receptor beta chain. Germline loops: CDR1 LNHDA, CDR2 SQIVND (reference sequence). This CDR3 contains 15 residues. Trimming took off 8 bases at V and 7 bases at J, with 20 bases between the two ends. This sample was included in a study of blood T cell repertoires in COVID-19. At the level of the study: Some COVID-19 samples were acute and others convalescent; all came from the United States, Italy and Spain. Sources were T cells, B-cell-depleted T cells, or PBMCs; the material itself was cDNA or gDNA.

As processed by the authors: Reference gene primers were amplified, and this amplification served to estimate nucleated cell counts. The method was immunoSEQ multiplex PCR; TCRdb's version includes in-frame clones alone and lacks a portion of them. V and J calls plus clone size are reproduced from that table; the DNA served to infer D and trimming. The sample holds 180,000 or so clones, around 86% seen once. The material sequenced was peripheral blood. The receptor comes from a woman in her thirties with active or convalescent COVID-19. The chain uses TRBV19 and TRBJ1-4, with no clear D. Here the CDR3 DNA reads TGTGCCAGTCGACCCCGAGGTGTATCGGGTGAAAAACTGTTTTTT. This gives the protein CASRPRGVSGEKLFF.